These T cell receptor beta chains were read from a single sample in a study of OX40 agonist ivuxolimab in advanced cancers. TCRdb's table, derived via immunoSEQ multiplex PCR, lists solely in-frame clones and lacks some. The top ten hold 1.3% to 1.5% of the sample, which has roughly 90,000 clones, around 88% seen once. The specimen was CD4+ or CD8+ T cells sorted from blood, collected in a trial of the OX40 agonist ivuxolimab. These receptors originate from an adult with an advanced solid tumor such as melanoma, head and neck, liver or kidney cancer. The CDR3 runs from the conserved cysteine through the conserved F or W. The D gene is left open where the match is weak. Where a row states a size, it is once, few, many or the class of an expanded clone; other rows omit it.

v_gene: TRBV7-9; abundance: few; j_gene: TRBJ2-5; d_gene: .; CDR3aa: CASSYDPTESQYF; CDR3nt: TGTGCCAGCAGTTACGACCCGACGGAGAGCCAGTACTTC
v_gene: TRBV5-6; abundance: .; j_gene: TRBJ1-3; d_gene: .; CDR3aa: CASSSEGGDSGNTIYF; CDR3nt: TGTGCCAGCAGCTCCGAGGGGGGTGACTCTGGAAACACCATATATTTT
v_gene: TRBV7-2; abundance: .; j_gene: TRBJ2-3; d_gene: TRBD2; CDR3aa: CASSSRSGSTDTQYF; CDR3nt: TGTGCCAGCAGCTCCCGGAGCGGGAGTACAGATACGCAGTATTTT
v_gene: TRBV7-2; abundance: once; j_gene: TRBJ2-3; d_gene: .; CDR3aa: CASSARGADTQYF; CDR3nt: TGTGCCAGCAGCGCAAGGGGGGCAGATACGCAGTATTTT
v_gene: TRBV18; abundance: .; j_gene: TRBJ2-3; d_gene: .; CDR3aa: CASQEVDTQYF; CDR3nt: TGTGCCAGCCAGGAGGTAGATACGCAGTATTTT
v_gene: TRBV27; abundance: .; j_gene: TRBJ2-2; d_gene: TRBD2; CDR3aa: CASSLYGGGAGELFF; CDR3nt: TGTGCCAGCAGTTTATATGGTGGGGGGGCCGGGGAGCTGTTTTTT
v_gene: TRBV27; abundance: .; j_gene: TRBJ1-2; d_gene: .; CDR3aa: CASSRDGRGYGYTF; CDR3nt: TGTGCCAGCAGTCGGGACGGCAGAGGGTATGGCTACACCTTC
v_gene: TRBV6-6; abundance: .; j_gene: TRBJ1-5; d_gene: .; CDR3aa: CASSDTQPQHF; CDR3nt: TGTGCCAGCAGTGACACCCAGCCCCAGCATTTT
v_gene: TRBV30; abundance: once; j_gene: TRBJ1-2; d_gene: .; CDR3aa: CAWSDYREGGYTF; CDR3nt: TGTGCCTGGAGTGATTACAGGGAAGGCGGCTACACCTTC
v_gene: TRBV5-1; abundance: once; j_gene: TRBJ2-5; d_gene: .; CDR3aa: CASRIQETQYF; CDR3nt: TGCGCCAGCAGGATACAAGAGACCCAGTACTTC
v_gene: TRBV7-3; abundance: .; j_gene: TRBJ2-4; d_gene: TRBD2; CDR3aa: CASSLGLAPDIQYF; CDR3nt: TGTGCCAGCAGCTTAGGACTAGCCCCTGACATTCAGTACTTC
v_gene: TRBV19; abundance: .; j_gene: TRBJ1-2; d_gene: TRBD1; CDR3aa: CASSIPGQGPNYGYTF; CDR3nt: TGTGCCAGTAGTATTCCGGGACAGGGCCCAAACTATGGCTACACCTTC
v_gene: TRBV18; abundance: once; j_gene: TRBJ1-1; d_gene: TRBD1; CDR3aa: CASSFGQGASTEAFF; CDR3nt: TGTGCCAGCTCCTTCGGACAGGGGGCTAGCACTGAAGCTTTCTTT
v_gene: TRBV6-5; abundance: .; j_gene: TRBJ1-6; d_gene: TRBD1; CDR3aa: CASRDGPTGSPLHF; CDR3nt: TGTGCCAGCAGGGACGGACCGACAGGGTCACCCCTCCACTTT
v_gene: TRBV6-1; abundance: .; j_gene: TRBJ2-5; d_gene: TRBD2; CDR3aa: CASKGTSGREETQYF; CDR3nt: TGTGCCAGCAAGGGGACTAGCGGGAGAGAAGAGACCCAGTACTTC
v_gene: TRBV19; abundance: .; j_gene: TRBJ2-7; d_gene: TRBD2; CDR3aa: CASSYLAGGYEQYF; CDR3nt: TGTGCCAGTAGCTATCTAGCGGGAGGCTACGAGCAGTACTTC
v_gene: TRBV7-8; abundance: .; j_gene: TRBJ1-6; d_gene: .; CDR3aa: CASSLRTENSPLHF; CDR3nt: TGTGCCAGCAGCTTGAGGACAGAGAATTCACCCCTCCACTTT
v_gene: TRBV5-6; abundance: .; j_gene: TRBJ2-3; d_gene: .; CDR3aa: CASSFRGSTDTQYF; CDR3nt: TGTGCCAGCAGCTTCCGAGGGTCGACAGATACGCAGTATTTT
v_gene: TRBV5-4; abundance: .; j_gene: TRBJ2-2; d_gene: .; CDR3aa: CASSGGRGTPRELFF; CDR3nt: TGTGCCAGCAGCGGGGGCAGGGGCACGCCCCGGGAGCTGTTTTTT
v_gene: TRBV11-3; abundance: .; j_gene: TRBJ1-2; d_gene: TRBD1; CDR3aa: CASSLGGRGYPSFPYGYIF; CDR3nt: TGTGCCAGCAGCTTAGGGGGCAGGGGGTATCCCTCCTTTCCCTATGGCTACATCTTC
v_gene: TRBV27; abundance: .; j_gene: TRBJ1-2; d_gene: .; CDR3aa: CASSPRLLGGYTF; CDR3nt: TGTGCCAGCAGTCCACGGTTATTGGGTGGCTACACCTTC
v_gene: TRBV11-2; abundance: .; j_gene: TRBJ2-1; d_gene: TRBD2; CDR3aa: CASSPLAGRGSYNEQFF; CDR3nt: TGTGCCAGCAGTCCCTTAGCGGGACGGGGCTCCTACAATGAGCAGTTCTTC
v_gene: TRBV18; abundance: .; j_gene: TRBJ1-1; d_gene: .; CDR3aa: CASSQRQGSNTEAFF; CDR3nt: TGTGCCAGCTCACAACGCCAGGGTTCGAACACTGAAGCTTTCTTT
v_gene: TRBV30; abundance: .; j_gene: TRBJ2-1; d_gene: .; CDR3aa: CAWSVHRNEQFF; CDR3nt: TGTGCCTGGAGTGTACATCGCAATGAGCAGTTCTTC
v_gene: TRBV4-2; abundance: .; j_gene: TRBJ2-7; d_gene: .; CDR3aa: CASSQAYQGSYEQYF; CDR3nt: TGTGCCAGCAGCCAAGCCTACCAGGGTTCCTACGAGCAGTACTTC
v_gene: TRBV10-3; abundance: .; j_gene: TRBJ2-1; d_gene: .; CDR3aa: CAISEYGLGNEQFF; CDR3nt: TGTGCCATCAGTGAATACGGACTGGGCAATGAGCAGTTCTTC
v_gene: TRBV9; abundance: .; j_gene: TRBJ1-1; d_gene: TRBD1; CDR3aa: CASSLGQGAEAFF; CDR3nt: TGTGCCAGCAGCCTCGGACAGGGAGCTGAAGCTTTCTTT
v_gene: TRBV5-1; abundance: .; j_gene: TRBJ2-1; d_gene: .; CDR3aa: CASSLDLANEQFF; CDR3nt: TGCGCCAGCAGCTTGGACCTTGCGAATGAGCAGTTCTTC